The sequence of this TCR beta chain was determined in a study of blood T cell repertoires in COVID-19. Overall study context: There were acute and convalescent COVID-19 samples, and they came from the United States, Italy and Spain. T cells, B-cell-depleted T cells, or PBMCs provided the cDNA or gDNA that served as material.

Libraries were prepared by immunoSEQ multiplex PCR; TCRdb keeps only in-frame clonotypes and omits some of them. Among 100,000 to 140,000 clones listed, roughly 83% were seen once. Germline CDR1 and CDR2: SGDLS and YYNGEE. This CDR3 comprises 15 residues. With 2 bases removed from V and 3 bases from J, the gap between germline ends came to 15 bases. Sequencing was done on a sample of peripheral blood. This sequence originates from a human donor in a cohort sampled during active COVID-19. V and J are TRBV9 and TRBJ2-7, with D tentatively TRBD2 (6 bases). CDR3 bases: TGTGCCAGCAGCGTTCTAGGGGACTTCTACTACGAGCAGTACTTC. Protein product: CASSVLGDFYYEQYF.